This T cell receptor beta chain was identified during a study of blood T cell repertoires in COVID-19. Study at large: COVID-19 samples from acute and convalescent phases originated in the United States, Italy and Spain. PBMCs, B-cell-depleted T cells, or T cells were the source of the cDNA or gDNA that made up the material.

The length of the CDR3 is 13 residues. Germline V gene data show CDR1 as MDHEN and CDR2 as SYDVKM. V gave up 5 bases and J gave up 9 bases, with 14 bases separating them. In the study's own analysis: Amplifying reference gene primers gave estimates of nucleated cell counts. TCRdb's table, derived via immunoSEQ multiplex PCR, lists solely in-frame clones and lacks some. That table furnishes V, J and clone size, whereas the DNA furnished D and trimming. Here the sample spans some 130,000 clones, almost 70% being singletons. The gene calls are TRBV28 and TRBJ1-5, with a tentative D call TRBD1 (6 bases). This receptor was identified in a woman between 70 and 85 years old with acute or convalescent COVID-19. Sample: peripheral blood. Here the CDR3 DNA reads TGTGCCAGCAGTCAGGGGATTTCGGGGCCCCAGCATTTT. Translation gives CASSQGISGPQHF.